One sample yielded the 23 T cell receptor beta chains listed below, sequenced in a study of blood T cell repertoires in COVID-19. The data were produced by immunoSEQ multiplex PCR, yet TCRdb's version contains in-frame clones alone and is incomplete. In the table there are fewer than 200,000 clones, 85% of which are singletons. The material sequenced was peripheral blood. These receptors were taken from a woman in her 50s with COVID-19, enrolled during active disease.

The chain joins TRBV10-3 to TRBJ1-3; 9 bases fit TRBD1. CDR1 is ENHRY and CDR2 is SYGVKD in the germline V gene. The CDR3 has 17 residues. V was clipped by 6 bases and J by 1 base; unmatched bases: 10. The CDR3 nucleotides are TGTGCCATCAGCGATTCCGGGACAGGGAGGTCTGGAAACACCATATATTTT. Translation: CAISDSGTGRSGNTIYF.

Regarding this clone: This sample also contains other DNA sequences that code for the same CDR3. The chain joins TRBV4-2 to TRBJ2-1, with TRBD1 matching over 9 bases. This CDR3 contains 15 residues. Germline CDR1 reads LGHNA; CDR2 reads YNFKEQ. The V segment lost 1 base and the J segment 5 bases; nucleotides outside the gene matches: 3. CDR3 nucleotides: TGTGCCAGCAGCCAAGGGACAGGGGACCACAATGAGCAGTTCTTC. Translated: CASSQGTGDHNEQFF.

The chain employs TRBV7-9 and TRBJ1-2; 8 bases map to TRBD1. This CDR3 is 15 amino acids long. V lost 4 bases, J lost 1 base, and 5 bases stayed unmatched. Germline V gives CDR1 SEHNR, CDR2 FQNEAQ (reference sequence). In DNA form, the CDR3 reads TGTGCCAGCAGCTCCCGGGACAGGATTAACTATGGCTACACCTTC. Its protein is CASSSRDRINYGYTF.

V usage is TRBV7-2 and J usage is TRBJ1-2; the D gene is possibly TRBD1 (5 bases). The CDR3 spans 13 residues. The V end was cut by 5 bases, the J end by 7 bases, with 14 bases between. Germline CDR1 and CDR2: SGHTA and FQGNSA. The CDR3 DNA follows: TGTGCCAGCAGCCTCGGGAGGGACGGTGGCTACACCTTC. The encoded protein is CASSLGRDGGYTF.

In the case of this clone: The germline gene is not matched at one end of the junction; a read error may be the cause. This chain links TRBV7-7 with TRBJ2-1; TRBD2 might be the D (7 bases). This CDR3 spans 15 amino acids. Germline values: CDR1 SSHAT, CDR2 FNYEAQ (reference sequence). DNA of the CDR3: TGTGCTAGCAGCTTAGACGGCGGGGGCAACAGTGAGCAGTTCTTC. This encodes CASSLDGGGNSEQFF.

This chain uses TRBV11-3 with TRBJ2-7, with D uncertain. V lost 9 bases, J lost 4 bases, and 16 bases lay in between. In germline, CDR1 is SGHNT, CDR2 YENEEA. This CDR3 comprises 13 residues. The CDR3 reads CASSPGKEYEQYF. The CDR3 region has the DNA TGTGCCAGTAGCCCAGGAAAGGAATACGAGCAGTACTTC. Together with reference TRBV11-3 and TRBJ2-7, the CDR3 gives the full variable domain: EAGVVQSPRYKIIEKKQPVAFWCNPISGHNTLYWYLQNLGQGPELLIRYENEEAVDDSQLPKDRFSAERLKGVDSTLKIQPAELGDSAVYLCASSPGKEYEQYFGPGTRLTVT.

This chain connects TRBV13 to TRBJ2-7; 11 positions match TRBD2. This CDR3 is built from 16 residues. CDR1 PRHDT and CDR2 FYEKMQ come from the germline V gene (reference sequence). Losses at the gene ends were 5 bases for V and 2 bases for J; bases not matched to a gene: 8. The DNA for the CDR3 is TGTGCCAGCAGCCCCGACGTAGCGGGGGGGCCCTACGAGCAGTACTTC. As protein: CASSPDVAGGPYEQYF.

The chain uses TRBV15 and TRBJ2-3; maybe TRBD2 (5 bases). The CDR3 extends over 14 amino acids. Per germline, CDR1 LNHNV and CDR2 YYDKDF (reference sequence). V lost 0 bases and J 2 bases, leaving 6 bases between the germline ends. CDR3 bases: TGTGCCACCAGCAGAGAGGACTTCACAGATACGCAGTATTTT. Residues: CATSREDFTDTQYF.

The chain employs TRBV6-6 and TRBJ1-1; D gene unclear. V dropped 11 bases and J dropped 1 base, with 14 bases sitting between them. Germline assignment: CDR1 MNHNY and CDR2 SVGAGI (reference sequence). The CDR3 contains 13 residues. CDR3 sequence: CAHSLTPNTEAFF. DNA for the CDR3: TGTGCCCACAGTCTCACACCGAACACTGAAGCTTTCTTT.

This rearrangement joins TRBV10-3 to TRBJ2-1; 14 bases agree with TRBD2. V shed 3 bases, J shed 5 bases, and the junction held 12 bases outside the gene matches. Per germline, CDR1 ENHRY and CDR2 SYGVKD. The CDR3 consists of 19 residues. Here the CDR3 reads CAISELLGLAGGRNNEQFF. The CDR3 nucleotides read TGTGCCATCAGTGAATTGCTCGGACTAGCGGGGGGCAGGAACAATGAGCAGTTCTTC.

The chain has TRBV19 and TRBJ2-5; 7 bases match TRBD1. The CDR3 consists of 15 residues. CDR1 and CDR2 from the germline V gene are LNHDA and SQIVND (reference sequence). V shed 4 bases, J shed 0 bases, and the junction held 5 bases outside the gene matches. CDR3: CASSNQGVDQETQYF. The DNA of the CDR3 is TGTGCCAGTAGTAACCAGGGGGTAGACCAAGAGACCCAGTACTTC. Combining the CDR3 with reference TRBV19 and TRBJ2-5 gives the whole variable domain DGGITQSPKYLFRKEGQNVTLSCEQNLNHDAMYWYRQDPGQGLRLIYYSQIVNDFQKGDIAEGYSVSREKKESFPLTVTSAQKNPTAFYLCASSNQGVDQETQYFGPGTRLLVL.

V is TRBV4-2 and J is TRBJ2-5, with 12 bases matching TRBD2. Trimming took 0 bases from V and 5 from J; bases not matched to a gene: 7. CDR3 length: 17 amino acids. In germline, CDR1 is LGHNA, CDR2 YNFKEQ. The CDR3 nucleotides read TGTGCCAGCAGCCAAGATACTAGCGGGGGGATTTTGGAGACCCAGTACTTC. Residues: CASSQDTSGGILETQYF.

This chain connects TRBV19 to TRBJ1-6, with TRBD1 as a possible D gene (6 bases). Germline-derived CDR1 and CDR2 are LNHDA and SQIVND (reference sequence). V was pared by 5 bases and J by 6 bases, with 14 bases between. The length of the CDR3 is 15 residues. The DNA of the CDR3 is TGTGCCAGTAGTGACAGGATCCTACCTAATTCACCCCTCCACTTT. It is translated as CASSDRILPNSPLHF.

The chain has TRBV30 and TRBJ2-5; 12 bases are shared with TRBD2. The CDR3 runs to 17 residues. V lost 2 bases, J lost 4 bases, and 11 bases stayed unmatched. CDR1 is GTSNPN and CDR2 is SVGIG in the germline V gene (reference sequence). CDR3 DNA: TGTGCCTGGAGTTCGGCCCGGACTAGCGGGGTCAGAGAGACCCAGTACTTC. It specifies CAWSSARTSGVRETQYF.

This sequence joins TRBV7-2 and TRBJ2-1, with unresolved D. The CDR3 consists of 11 residues. Per the germline V gene, CDR1 is SGHTA and CDR2 is FQGNSA. Between the trimmed V and J ends, which lost 1 base and 10 bases, there was a span of 5 bases. For the CDR3, the DNA is TGTGCCAGCAGCTTAGGCGGCGAGCAGTTCTTC. Translation: CASSLGGEQFF.

The CDR3 DNA follows: TGCGCCAGCAGCCAAGATCTGGGGGGGGCTGGAAACACCATATATTTT. Translation gives CASSQDLGGAGNTIYF. The V gene is TRBV4-3, the J gene TRBJ1-3; maybe TRBD1 (5 bases). Per the germline V gene, CDR1 is LGHNA and CDR2 is YSLEER. The V and J ends lost 0 bases and 2 bases respectively, with 11 bases between them. CDR3 size: 16 residues.

This clone showed up just a few times. The gene calls are TRBV3-1 (or the pseudogene TRBV3-2) and TRBJ2-7, with 8 bases identical to TRBD2. Trimming cost V 2 bases and J 0 bases; bases outside gene matches: 0. Germline V CDR1 and CDR2: LGHDT, YNNKEL (reference sequence). This CDR3 region has 14 residues. CDR3 region: CASSQTSGSYEQYF. CDR3 DNA: TGTGCCAGCAGCCAAACTAGCGGCTCCTACGAGCAGTACTTC.

The J gene is TRBJ2-5, the V gene TRBV9, with 10 positions matching TRBD2. Trimming at V came to 0 bases and at J to 3 bases, leaving 5 bases not matched to a gene. The CDR3 is 16 residues long. Germline V gene sequence: CDR1 SGDLS, CDR2 YYNGEE. CDR3 DNA: TGTGCCAGCAGCGTAGCTCCTAGCGGGGGAGAAGAGACCCAGTACTTC. The encoded protein is CASSVAPSGGEETQYF.

This chain uses TRBV4-1 with TRBJ2-1; 9 positions agree with TRBD2. The V gene's germline CDR1 is MGHRA and CDR2 YSYEKL. The CDR3 extends over 15 amino acids. V lost 1 base and J lost 9; bases outside the gene matches: 7. CDR3 sequence (DNA): TGCGCCAGCAGCCAAGGTAGCGGGGGCCTGTCTGAGCAGTTCTTC. Protein product: CASSQGSGGLSEQFF.

This clone was picked up a small number of times. The CDR3 DNA reads TGTGCCAGCAGCCCCAGGGGGTCTGGCAATCAGCCCCAGCATTTT. Protein: CASSPRGSGNQPQHF. This rearrangement joins TRBV28 to TRBJ1-5, with 7 bases matching TRBD1. The CDR3 consists of 15 residues. J gave up 2 bases and V 6 bases, and 7 bases lay outside the gene matches. Per germline, CDR1 MDHEN and CDR2 SYDVKM.

This chain joins TRBV7-6 and TRBJ2-5, with D possibly matching TRBD2 (5 bases). V was pared by 3 bases and J by 5 bases, with 10 bases between. This CDR3 is 13 amino acids long. From germline, CDR1 is SGHVS and CDR2 FNYEAQ. In DNA form, the CDR3 reads TGTGCCAGCAGCTTCCAGAGCGGCGAGACCCAGTACTTC. Its protein is CASSFQSGETQYF.

This clone is a singleton in its sample. The chain is built from TRBV15 and TRBJ1-2; no firm D call. Germline-derived CDR1 and CDR2 are LNHNV and YYDKDF (reference sequence). Trimming took 5 bases from V and 8 from J, leaving 12 bases between them. CDR3 length: 12 amino acids. CDR3 nucleotides: TGTGCCACCAGCCGAGGGCCCTCGGGCTACACCTTC. Translating gives CATSRGPSGYTF.

J is TRBJ2-2 and V is TRBV7-3, with D hard to call. Trimming took 5 bases from V and 5 from J, leaving 15 bases between them. The CDR3 has 15 amino acids. Germline lookup yields CDR1 SGHTA and CDR2 FQGTGA. The CDR3 protein is CASSPLADRTGELFF. The CDR3, as DNA: TGTGCCAGCAGCCCCCTCGCAGATCGTACCGGGGAGCTGTTTTTT.